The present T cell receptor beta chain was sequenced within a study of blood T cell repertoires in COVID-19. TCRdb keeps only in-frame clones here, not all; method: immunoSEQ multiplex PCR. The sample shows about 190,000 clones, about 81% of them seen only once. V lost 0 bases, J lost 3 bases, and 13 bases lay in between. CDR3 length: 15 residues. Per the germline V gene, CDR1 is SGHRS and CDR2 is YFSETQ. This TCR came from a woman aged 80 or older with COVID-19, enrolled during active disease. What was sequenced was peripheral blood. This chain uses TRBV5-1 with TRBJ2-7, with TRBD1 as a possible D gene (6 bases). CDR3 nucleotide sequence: TGCGCCAGCAGCTTGGGGCCAGGGGATGGCTACGAGCAGTACTTC. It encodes CASSLGPGDGYEQYF.